Below, 26 T cell receptor beta chains from the same sample are listed, as sequenced in a study of T cells in Graves' hyperthyroidism and ophthalmopathy. RNA transcripts provided the source from which TCR beta CDR3 regions were amplified. During a first-round RT-PCR of the TCR CDR3, the HTBI primer set was used. One entry per CDR3 protein, called by TCRdb with MiXCR from the multiplex PCR reads. The profile covers 250,000 or so distinct CDR3 sequences, with approximately 16% appearing a single time and 30% taken by the ten largest. Specimen: blood. The receptors were gathered from a woman in her fifties or sixties with Graves' hyperthyroidism that later progressed to Graves' ophthalmopathy.

In its sample, this clonotype was seen many times. The chain uses TRBV15 and TRBJ2-1, with D possibly TRBD2 on 5 matching bases. There are 15 residues in the CDR3. From germline, CDR1 is LNHNV and CDR2 YYDKDF (reference sequence). Trimming pared 2 bases from V and 8 bases from J, leaving 16 bases between. The CDR3 DNA follows: TGTGCCACCAGCAGAATGCTAGCCGGGGTCGATGAGCAGTTCTTC. Translation gives CATSRMLAGVDEQFF.

This clonotype was counted ten times or more. V is TRBV3-1 and J is TRBJ2-7, with D tentatively TRBD2 (5 bases). Looked up from germline, CDR1 is LGHDT and CDR2 is YNNKEL (reference sequence). This CDR3 has 16 residues. The V end lost 0 bases, the J end lost 0 bases, and 12 bases lay between the germline ends. The CDR3 DNA is TGTGCCAGCAGCCAAGATGACGGCGGGCCCTCCTACGAGCAGTACTTC. It codes for CASSQDDGGPSYEQYF.

The DNA of the CDR3 is TGTGCCAGCAGCCTGCGGCCAGTTGAAGCTTTCTTT. It encodes CASSLRPVEAFF. V usage is TRBV7-9 and J usage is TRBJ1-1; D is uncertain. Germline CDR1 is SEHNR and CDR2 is FQNEAQ (reference sequence). CDR3 size: 12 residues. The V end was cut by 5 bases, the J end by 7 bases, with 11 bases between.

In this sample, this clonotype turned up many times. The V call is TRBV20-1, the J call TRBJ2-7, with 8 bases fitting TRBD1. V lost 6 bases to trimming and J lost 6 bases; unmatched junction nucleotides: 7. The CDR3 extends over 12 amino acids. The germline gives CDR1 DFQATT, CDR2 SNEGSKA (reference sequence). As DNA, the CDR3 is TGCAGTGCCAAGGACAGGGTCTCCGAGCAGTACTTC. It yields the protein CSAKDRVSEQYF.

This clonotype was observed many times. The rearrangement joins TRBV12-3 or TRBV12-4 to TRBJ2-7; the D gene is possibly TRBD1 (6 bases). CDR3 length: 14 residues. The V and J ends lost 3 bases and 3 bases respectively, with 12 bases between them. The CDR3: CASSLGAAGYEQYF. CDR3 coding DNA: TGTGCCAGCAGTTTGGGGGCCGCCGGCTACGAGCAGTACTTC.

This clonotype has a handful of counts. The rearrangement links TRBV20-1 to TRBJ2-7; TRBD1 matches 9 bases. Per germline, CDR1 DFQATT and CDR2 SNEGSKA (reference sequence). CDR3 length: 13 residues. Here the CDR3 DNA reads TGCAGACCCCGGGACAGGGCCTCCTACGAGCAGTACTTC. Amino acid sequence: CRPRDRASYEQYF.

This clonotype was counted at least ten times. The chain couples TRBV7-8 to TRBJ2-7, with D possibly matching TRBD1 (6 bases). The CDR3 has 13 amino acids. Trimming stripped 5 bases from V and 6 bases from J, with 14 bases between. CDR1 is SGHVS, CDR2 FQNEAQ, per germline. The DNA of the CDR3 is TGTGCCAGCAGCCAAACAGGGAGAAGCGAGCAGTACTTC. Translated: CASSQTGRSEQYF.

In its sample, this clonotype was seen many times. This rearrangement joins TRBV28 to TRBJ2-7; tentatively, D is TRBD2 (6 bases). V was pared by 3 bases and J by 2 bases, with 14 bases between. The CDR3 consists of 15 residues. CDR1 MDHEN and CDR2 SYDVKM come from the germline V gene. CDR3 protein: CASSFQAGPTYEQYF. The CDR3 DNA sequence: TGTGCCAGCAGTTTTCAAGCGGGCCCAACCTACGAGCAGTACTTC.

With respect to this clonotype: Germline is not matched at one junction end, which may reflect a read error. The chain joins TRBV7-2 to TRBJ2-2; possibly TRBD2 for D (6 bases). The CDR3 is 15 residues long. CDR1 is SGHTA, CDR2 FQGNSA, per germline. DNA for the CDR3: TGTGCCAGCAGCTTATTTTCTTCCAACACCGGGGGGCTGTTTTTT. Translation: CASSLFSSNTGGLFF.

In the case of this clonotype: A read error may explain this, as a much larger clone is one base away. This chain connects TRBV11-3 to TRBJ1-1; no reliable D call. Trimming removed 0 bases at V and 4 bases at J, with 12 bases between. CDR1 and CDR2 (germline): SGHNT, YENEEA. The CDR3 runs to 15 residues. CDR3 DNA: TGTGCCAGCAGCTTAGATCCGAGGGAGACCACTGAAGCTTTCTTT. Translation gives CASSLDPRETTEAFF.

Comment on this clonotype: A much larger clone is a single base away; this may be a read error. V usage is TRBV29-1 and J usage is TRBJ1-2; no clear D gene. This CDR3 is built from 13 residues. Germline V CDR1 and CDR2: SQVTM, ANQGSEA. The germline V and J ends were trimmed by 7 bases and 8 bases, with 20 bases remaining between them. The CDR3 spells CSAPAIGISGYTF. In DNA, the CDR3 is TGCAGCGCCCCCGCTATAGGCATATCAGGCTACACCTTC.

Only a few counts were recorded for this clonotype. This chain uses TRBV28 with TRBJ1-4; D remains ambiguous. Deletions cut 5 bases from V and 4 bases from J, with 8 bases between. The germline gives CDR1 MDHEN, CDR2 SYDVKM. The CDR3 loop spans 13 amino acids. The CDR3 loop reads CASSPFLNEKLFF. As DNA, the CDR3 is TGTGCCAGCAGTCCGTTCCTTAATGAAAAACTGTTTTTT.

The chain recombines TRBV5-1 with TRBJ2-1; 9 bases are shared with TRBD2. The CDR3 spans 14 residues. Germline V gene data show CDR1 as SGHRS and CDR2 as YFSETQ. Trimming at V came to 2 bases and at J to 10 bases, leaving 7 bases not matched to a gene. CDR3 in DNA: TGCGCCAGCAGCTTAGGTAGCGGGAGCGGGGAGCAGTTCTTC. It codes for CASSLGSGSGEQFF.

This clonotype was seen more than once but under ten times. The chain couples TRBV6-4 to TRBJ2-1, with 8 bases aligning to TRBD1. CDR1 is MRHNA and CDR2 is SNTAGT in the germline V gene. The V segment lost 3 bases and the J segment 10 bases; nucleotides outside the gene matches: 8. The CDR3 length is 14 residues. The CDR3 coding sequence is TGTGCCAGCAGTGAAAGGGCAGGGGGCCTGGAGCAGTTCTTC. This translates into CASSERAGGLEQFF.

This clonotype was observed at least ten times. The chain carries TRBV7-3 and TRBJ2-2, with a tentative D call TRBD2 (6 bases). Trimming removed 2 bases from V and 1 base from J, with 8 bases in between. Germline CDR1 and CDR2: SGHTA and FQGTGA. CDR3 length: 15 amino acids. CDR3 sequence reads: CASSLHGGNTGELFF. DNA of the CDR3: TGTGCCAGCAGCTTACACGGGGGGAACACCGGGGAGCTGTTTTTT.

The gene calls are TRBV5-6 and TRBJ2-1; D remains unclear. V was trimmed by 4 bases and J by 8 bases, leaving 10 bases between them. Germline lookup yields CDR1 SGHDT and CDR2 YYEEEE. CDR3 length: 12 residues. CDR3 region: CASSGIRHEQFF. As DNA, the CDR3 is TGTGCCAGCAGCGGCATTCGTCATGAGCAGTTCTTC.

This clonotype was seen at least ten times. The chain uses TRBV10-3 and TRBJ2-3; D is tentatively TRBD1 or TRBD2 (5 bases each). The CDR3 loop spans 13 amino acids. Germline V lookup: CDR1 ENHRY, CDR2 SYGVKD. V was shortened by 11 bases and J by 6 bases, with 18 bases between the two germline ends. In nucleotides, the CDR3 is TGTGCCTCCCGGGACCTCGGCGGGGATACGCAGTATTTT. Translating gives CASRDLGGDTQYF.

The chain carries TRBV15 and TRBJ2-5, with TRBD2 as a possible D gene (6 bases). Germline CDR1 and CDR2: LNHNV and YYDKDF (reference sequence). V was trimmed by 2 bases and J by 4 bases, leaving 23 bases between them. The length of the CDR3 is 18 residues. This CDR3 is CATSRTLGGNGVAETQYF. CDR3 in DNA: TGTGCCACCAGCAGAACGTTGGGAGGCAATGGAGTTGCAGAGACCCAGTACTTC.

This clonotype was seen at least ten times. The chain recombines TRBV27 with TRBJ2-7; 11 nucleotides agree with TRBD1. Germline CDR1 and CDR2: MNHEY and SMNVEV (reference sequence). Trimming removed 2 bases from V and 2 bases from J; junction bases left unmatched: 2. The length of the CDR3 is 15 residues. CDR3 DNA sequence: TGTGCCAGCAGTTTAAAGGGACAGGGGGCCTACGAGCAGTACTTC. It translates to CASSLKGQGAYEQYF.

This clonotype was seen only a few times. This chain links TRBV14 with TRBJ1-5; the D is unclear. The V gene's germline CDR1 is SGHDN and CDR2 FVKESK. This CDR3 contains 14 residues. The V end lost 4 bases, the J end lost 4 bases, and 11 bases lay between the germline ends. The CDR3 is CASSLPGRNQPQHF. The CDR3 coding sequence is TGTGCCAGCAGCCTTCCTGGCAGAAATCAGCCCCAGCATTTT.

This chain links TRBV20-1 with TRBJ1-5; 10 bases line up with TRBD1. Trimming cost V 0 bases and J 0 bases; bases outside gene matches: 2. Per the germline V gene, CDR1 is DFQATT and CDR2 is SNEGSKA (reference sequence). The CDR3 totals 16 residues. CDR3 in amino acids: CSARETGGYSNQPQHF. Written as DNA, the CDR3 is TGCAGTGCTAGAGAGACAGGGGGCTATAGCAATCAGCCCCAGCATTTT.

This clonotype showed up many times. This CDR3 reads CSANEGGQNEQFF. The CDR3 DNA follows: TGCAGTGCTAACGAGGGAGGGCAGAATGAGCAGTTCTTC. The chain couples TRBV20-1 to TRBJ2-1; 7 positions match TRBD2. V gave up 4 bases and J gave up 7 bases; unmatched junction bases: 7. This CDR3 has 13 amino acids. In germline, CDR1 is DFQATT, CDR2 SNEGSKA (reference sequence).

This clonotype occurred a few times. The chain couples TRBV5-1 to TRBJ2-3, with D perhaps matching TRBD1 or TRBD2 (5 bases each). CDR1 and CDR2 from the germline V gene are SGHRS and YFSETQ. The CDR3 consists of 13 residues. Trimming took 5 bases from V and 2 from J, leaving 9 bases between them. CDR3 in DNA: TGCGCCAGCAGGGGACCGAACACAGATACGCAGTATTTT. Its translation is CASRGPNTDTQYF.

This clonotype was counted ten times or more. The DNA for the CDR3 is TGCAGTGCTATCGTACCATTCCTGGGAACCAATGAGCAGTTCTTC. Protein product: CSAIVPFLGTNEQFF. The V and J genes are TRBV20-1 and TRBJ2-1; D call uncertain. Germline V gene data show CDR1 as DFQATT and CDR2 as SNEGSKA (reference sequence). With 4 bases removed from V and 6 bases from J, the gap between germline ends came to 19 bases. This CDR3 has 15 amino acids.

The CDR3 nucleotides are TGTGCCATCAGCCGAGACAGGGGAGGGGACACTGAAGCTTTCTTT. This translates into CAISRDRGGDTEAFF. V is TRBV10-3 and J is TRBJ1-1, with 8 bases that match TRBD1. The germline V gene has CDR1 ENHRY and CDR2 SYGVKD. J gave up 3 bases and V 6 bases, and 9 bases lay outside the gene matches. The CDR3 loop spans 15 amino acids.

This clonotype showed up many times. The CDR3 loop is CSARGQTSTDTQYF. In nucleotides, the CDR3 is TGCAGTGCTAGAGGTCAGACTAGCACAGATACGCAGTATTTT. This chain links TRBV20-1 with TRBJ2-3; no definite D call. This CDR3 comprises 14 residues. V was cut by 1 base and J by 0 bases, with 8 bases left in between. The germline V gene encodes CDR1 DFQATT and CDR2 SNEGSKA (reference sequence).